This T cell receptor beta chain came from a study of T cell repertoires in cytomegalovirus infection. Across the study: Use of recently identified HLA-C-restricted and well-studied HLA-B-restricted CMV epitopes was part of the study. Study results and limitations: HLA-C-restricted, CMV-specific TCR beta clonotypes were dominant ex vivo. The study identified carriers of CMV plus the relevant HLA from cumulative public TCR beta family frequency.

The CDR3 contains 15 residues. The germline V and J ends were trimmed by 6 bases and 12 bases, with 24 bases remaining between them. Germline loops: CDR1 MNHNY, CDR2 SVGAGI (reference sequence). With respect to this clonotype: Its antigen is not known.

Each CDR3 protein is one row after TCRdb ran MiXCR on the reads. This sample carries hundreds of thousands of distinct CDR3 sequences, 25% to 35% of them seen once, and the ten largest clones take 17%. Sequencing was performed on cultured PBMCs, taken from culture after CMV antigen stimulation. The source of this sequence is a human donor in good health (CMV status not recorded). Some clones in this sample may be carry-over from other donors' samples. The V and J genes are TRBV6-6 and TRBJ2-1, with D possibly TRBD2 on 6 matching bases. Here the CDR3 DNA reads TGTGCCAGCAGCCACAAGACGGGCAGAGCCGGGGGGCAGTTCTTC. Protein sequence: CASSHKTGRAGGQFF.